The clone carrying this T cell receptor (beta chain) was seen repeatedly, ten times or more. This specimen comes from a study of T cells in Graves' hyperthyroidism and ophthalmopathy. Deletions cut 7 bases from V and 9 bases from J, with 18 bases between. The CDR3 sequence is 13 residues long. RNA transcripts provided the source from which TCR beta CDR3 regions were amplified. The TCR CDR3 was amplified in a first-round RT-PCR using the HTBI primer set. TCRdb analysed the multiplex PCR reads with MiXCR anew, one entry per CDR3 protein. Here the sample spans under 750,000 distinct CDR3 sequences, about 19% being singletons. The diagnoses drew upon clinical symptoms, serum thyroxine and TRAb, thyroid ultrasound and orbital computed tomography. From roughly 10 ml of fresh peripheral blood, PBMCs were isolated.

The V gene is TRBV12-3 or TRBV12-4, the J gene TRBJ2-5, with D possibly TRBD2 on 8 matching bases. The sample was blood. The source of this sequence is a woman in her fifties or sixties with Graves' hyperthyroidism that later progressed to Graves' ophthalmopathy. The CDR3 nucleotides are TGTGCCAGCAAGGCGGGGGGCCAGGGGGCCCAGTACTTC. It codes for CASKAGGQGAQYF.